These 5 T cell receptor beta chains were sequenced from one sample in a study of blood T cell repertoires in COVID-19. Profiling relied on immunoSEQ multiplex PCR, and the TCRdb table lists in-frame clones only, not all of them. The sample includes roughly 52,000 clones, about 91% of them seen just once. The source material was peripheral blood. The receptors shown here come from a man aged 40-49 years with COVID-19, enrolled during active disease.

The J gene is TRBJ1-3, the V gene TRBV5-1, with 9 positions matching TRBD1. There are 16 residues in the CDR3. Germline V gene data show CDR1 as SGHRS and CDR2 as YFSETQ. The ends lost 2 bases at V and 0 bases at J; junction bases unmatched: 3. CDR3 region: CASSFSDRGSGNTIYF. As DNA, the CDR3 is TGCGCCAGCAGCTTTTCGGACAGGGGCTCTGGAAACACCATATATTTT.

This clone was recorded only once. The chain's CDR3 is CASSEAGTVGAKYF. The CDR3 nucleotides are TGTGCCAGCAGCGAGGCCGGGACGGTGGGGGCAAAGTACTTC. The genes are TRBV9 and TRBJ2-5; the D gene is possibly TRBD1 (6 bases). The ends were cut back, 3 bases at V and 12 bases at J, with 21 bases in the middle. The CDR3 totals 14 residues. Germline CDR1 SGDLS, CDR2 YYNGEE.

The genes are TRBV4-1 and TRBJ1-2, with 7 positions matching TRBD1. V shed 3 bases and J 4 bases; nucleotides not matched to a gene: 17. The CDR3 has 18 residues. The V gene's germline CDR1 is MGHRA and CDR2 YSYEKL. CDR3 sequence: CASSQPRDSLDRSYGYTF. CDR3 sequence (DNA): TGCGCCAGCAGCCAGCCCCGGGACAGCCTCGACCGCTCCTATGGCTACACCTTC.

Only one count was recorded for this clone. The rearrangement joins TRBV28 to TRBJ1-1; 12 nucleotides match TRBD1. The V gene's germline CDR1 is MDHEN and CDR2 SYDVKM. V was pared by 4 bases and J by 7 bases, with 4 bases of the junction left unmatched. The CDR3 runs to 14 residues. The CDR3 sequence: CASSSGTGGSEAFF. The CDR3 DNA sequence: TGTGCCAGCAGTTCCGGGACAGGGGGCAGTGAAGCTTTCTTT.

The CDR3 coding sequence is TGTGCCAGCAGAGAGTATACGCAGTATTTT. Amino acid sequence: CASREYTQYF. The V call is TRBV6-5, the J call TRBJ2-3; D not certain. This CDR3 has 10 residues. With 6 bases removed from V and 7 bases from J, the gap between germline ends came to 5 bases. Germline V gene sequence: CDR1 MNHEY, CDR2 SVGAGI.